A single sample gave rise to the 27 T cell receptor beta chains below, sequenced in a study of response to subunit inactivated influenza vaccine. TCRdb reprocessed the RT-PCR reads with MiXCR, giving one entry per CDR3 protein. In the table there are fewer than 800,000 distinct CDR3 sequences, about 15% of which are singletons. The sample here was PBMCs from blood, taken less than 13 days after vaccination. These receptors were collected from a man aged 45-60 years who received an inactivated influenza vaccine.

This clonotype came up a few times. The chain carries TRBV4-2 and TRBJ2-3; D is unresolved. The V gene's germline CDR1 is LGHNA and CDR2 YNFKEQ. The CDR3 is 13 amino acids. Trimming cost V 1 base and J 5 bases, with 7 bases left between them. CDR3: CASSQGPKDTQYF. Here the CDR3 DNA reads TGTGCCAGCAGCCAAGGCCCCAAAGATACGCAGTATTTT.

A few counts support this clonotype. The V call is TRBV12-3 or TRBV12-4, the J call TRBJ2-7, with 8 positions matching TRBD2. J was trimmed by 4 bases and V by 3 bases; bases with no gene match: 5. This CDR3 is 14 amino acids long. The CDR3 bases are TGTGCCAGCAGTTTCGGGACTAGTCGTTACGAGCAGTACTTC. Translated, it gives CASSFGTSRYEQYF.

The chain carries TRBV7-8 and TRBJ2-1; 9 bases line up with TRBD2. Germline V gene data show CDR1 as SGHVS and CDR2 as FQNEAQ. The CDR3 loop spans 17 amino acids. V dropped 3 bases and J dropped 3; count of bases not matched to a gene: 9. CDR3 residues: CASSLGVAGVVYNEQFF. CDR3 DNA sequence: TGTGCCAGCAGCTTGGGAGTAGCGGGGGTGGTCTACAATGAGCAGTTCTTC.

This clonotype occurred a few times. This sequence joins TRBV27 and TRBJ1-1; 9 bases align to TRBD1. Germline loops: CDR1 MNHEY, CDR2 SMNVEV (reference sequence). The ends lost 4 bases at V and 11 bases at J; junction bases unmatched: 14. The CDR3 has 15 amino acids. The DNA for the CDR3 is TGTGCCAGCAGTTCCCGCGGGACAGGGCCGCGTGACGCTTTCTTT. Protein: CASSSRGTGPRDAFF.

The rearrangement links TRBV20-1 to TRBJ1-6; D possibly corresponds to TRBD1 (6 bases). The V and J ends lost 7 bases and 6 bases respectively, with 13 bases between them. Germline V lookup: CDR1 DFQATT, CDR2 SNEGSKA (reference sequence). The CDR3 loop spans 13 amino acids. This CDR3 reads CSVSGGLNSPLHF. CDR3 coding DNA: TGCAGTGTTTCCGGGGGGCTTAATTCACCCCTCCACTTT.

V usage is TRBV21-1 and J usage is TRBJ1-1; whether TRBD1, the table's D call, matches the DNA was not checked. TRBV21-1 is a listed pseudogene. The CDR3 has 16 residues. CDR3 protein: CASSRHGATMNTEAFF. CDR3 in DNA: TGTGCCAGCAGCAGGCATGGGGCAACGATGAACACTGAAGCTTTCTTT.

This clonotype was seen a handful of times. The chain uses TRBV21-1 and TRBJ2-3. TRBV21-1 is shown as a pseudogene. The CDR3 extends over 16 amino acids. The CDR3 coding sequence is TGTGCCAGCAGCAAAGCGCCCACAGACTGCACAGATACGCAGTATTTT. It translates to CASSKAPTDCTDTQYF.

This clonotype was counted ten times or more. This sequence joins TRBV12-3 or TRBV12-4 and TRBJ2-2; 7 bases match TRBD1. V shed 5 bases, J shed 2 bases, and the junction held 5 bases outside the gene matches. The CDR3 covers 15 residues. CDR3 DNA: TGTGCCAGCAGTACCCGGGACAGAAACACCGGGGAGCTGTTTTTT. Amino acids: CASSTRDRNTGELFF.

There are many counts of this clonotype. The V gene is TRBV24-1, the J gene TRBJ1-2; D gene unclear. V was cut by 2 bases and J by 2 bases, with 8 bases left in between. The CDR3 has 14 amino acids. Germline CDR1 reads KGHDR; CDR2 reads SFDVKD. This CDR3 is CATSDWTGNYGYTF. The DNA for the CDR3 is TGTGCCACCAGTGATTGGACGGGAAACTATGGCTACACCTTC.

The V and J genes are TRBV28 and TRBJ2-7; 8 bases line up with TRBD2. The junction had 15 bases not matched to a gene; V was cut back by 5 bases and J by 0 bases. The CDR3 length is 18 residues. Germline CDR1 and CDR2: MDHEN and SYDVKM. Written as DNA, the CDR3 is TGTGCCAGCAGTGAGAGCCCGGGACTAGGCGCAATCTCCTACGAGCAGTACTTC. Protein: CASSESPGLGAISYEQYF.

The chain has TRBV3-1 and TRBJ2-7, with D unresolved. There are 15 residues in the CDR3. Trimming removed 3 bases at V and 2 bases at J, with 14 bases between. CDR1 and CDR2 (germline): LGHDT, YNNKEL (reference sequence). In DNA, the CDR3 is TGTGCCAGCAGCCACGTCGAGGCCAGAGCCTACGAGCAGTACTTC. It codes for CASSHVEARAYEQYF.

This clonotype appeared a few times. V is TRBV6-5 and J is TRBJ2-1, with D tentatively TRBD1 or TRBD2 (6 bases each). The CDR3 consists of 16 residues. The V and J ends lost 0 bases and 2 bases respectively, with 11 bases between them. Per the germline V gene, CDR1 is MNHEY and CDR2 is SVGAGI. In DNA, the CDR3 is TGTGCCAGCAGTTACTCCGTCGGGGGCACCTACAATGAGCAGTTCTTC. As protein: CASSYSVGGTYNEQFF.

In its sample, this clonotype was seen a few times. The V call is TRBV12-3 or TRBV12-4, the J call TRBJ1-5; possible D gene TRBD1, 6 bases. The CDR3 length is 14 residues. The germline V and J ends were trimmed by 3 bases and 7 bases, with 13 bases remaining between them. CDR3 sequence: CASSFGGGHQPQHF. The CDR3 DNA sequence: TGTGCCAGCAGTTTCGGGGGCGGCCACCAGCCCCAGCATTTT.

This sequence joins TRBV3-1 and TRBJ2-1, with 8 bases that match TRBD2. V shed 4 bases and J 3 bases; nucleotides not matched to a gene: 2. The CDR3 has 14 residues. Germline values: CDR1 LGHDT, CDR2 YNNKEL (reference sequence). The CDR3 DNA is TGTGCCAGCAGCCCCGGGAGGGTCTACAATGAGCAGTTCTTC. Its protein is CASSPGRVYNEQFF.

This clonotype was seen only once. V and J are TRBV10-1 and TRBJ2-1; D not certain. Germline CDR1 reads WNHNN; CDR2 reads SYGVQD (reference sequence). The V end was cut by 4 bases, the J end by 0 bases, with 7 bases between. The CDR3 is made up of 14 amino acids. Written as DNA, the CDR3 is TGCGCCAGCAGTGCTACGAACTCCTACAATGAGCAGTTCTTC. As protein: CASSATNSYNEQFF.

The rearrangement uses TRBV12-3 or TRBV12-4 and TRBJ2-1; no firm D call. CDR3 length: 10 amino acids. V lost 2 bases to trimming and J lost 15 bases, with 8 bases between them. As DNA, the CDR3 is TGTGCCAGCAGTTTAATAGATTTGTTCTTC. Protein: CASSLIDLFF.

The chain recombines TRBV20-1 with TRBJ2-7; TRBD1 aligns across 10 bases. The CDR3 has 14 amino acids. Per germline, CDR1 DFQATT and CDR2 SNEGSKA (reference sequence). Trimming removed 2 bases from V and 4 bases from J; junction bases left unmatched: 5. CDR3 region: CSARMGDRGYEQYF. CDR3 nucleotides: TGCAGTGCTAGAATGGGGGACAGGGGTTACGAGCAGTACTTC.

This clonotype has just a few counts. The chain couples TRBV6-1 to TRBJ2-7; no clear D. The ends were cut back, 8 bases at V and 4 bases at J, with 18 bases in the middle. There are 14 residues in the CDR3. Germline V lookup: CDR1 MNHNS, CDR2 SASEGT. The CDR3 region is CASLSFLGDYEQYF. The DNA for the CDR3 is TGTGCCAGCCTCTCCTTCCTCGGCGATTACGAGCAGTACTTC.

This clonotype appeared a few times. The rearrangement uses TRBV29-1 and TRBJ2-5; maybe TRBD2 (6 bases). Germline V gene data show CDR1 as SQVTM and CDR2 as ANQGSEA. This CDR3 region has 14 residues. Trimming cost V 7 bases and J 2 bases, with 17 bases left between them. The CDR3 loop is CSADAGPRQETQYF. The CDR3 DNA is TGCAGCGCGGACGCGGGGCCCAGGCAAGAGACCCAGTACTTC. Full variable domain (remainder filled in from reference TRBV29-1 and TRBJ2-5): SAVISQKPSRDICQRGTSLTIQCQVDSQVTMMFWYRQQPGQSLTLIATANQGSEATYESGFVIDKFPISRPNLTFSTLTVSNMSPEDSSIYLCSADAGPRQETQYFGPGTRLLVL.

The chain links TRBV2 to TRBJ2-3, with 10 positions matching TRBD1. CDR1 is SNHLY, CDR2 FYNNEI, per germline. J gave up 9 bases and V 6 bases, and 12 bases lay outside the gene matches. The CDR3 is made up of 15 amino acids. CDR3 residues: CASRPGTGDGSTQYF. Here the CDR3 DNA reads TGTGCCAGCAGGCCTGGGACAGGGGATGGTTCAACGCAGTATTTT. Complete variable domain (other parts from reference TRBV2 and TRBJ2-3): EPEVTQTPSHQVTQMGQEVILRCVPISNHLYFYWYRQILGQKVEFLVSFYNNEISEKSEIFDDQFSVERPDGSNFTLKIRSTKLEDSAMYFCASRPGTGDGSTQYFGPGTRLTVL.

This clonotype has at least ten counts. The J gene is TRBJ1-5, the V gene TRBV4-1; D is possibly TRBD1 (5 bases). V was trimmed by 3 bases and J by 4 bases, leaving 13 bases between them. The germline gives CDR1 MGHRA, CDR2 YSYEKL. The CDR3 is 15 residues long. CDR3 region: CASSQFDSSNQPQHF. As DNA, the CDR3 is TGCGCCAGCAGCCAGTTTGACAGTTCAAATCAGCCCCAGCATTTT.

This clonotype was picked up many times. V gene TRBV7-2 combines with J gene TRBJ2-1; D not resolved. Trimming cost V 1 base and J 15 bases, with 13 bases left between them. From germline, CDR1 is SGHTA and CDR2 FQGNSA. The CDR3 extends over 12 amino acids. The CDR3 spells CASSLEERIGFF. In nucleotides, the CDR3 is TGTGCCAGCAGCTTAGAGGAGAGGATCGGGTTCTTC. The variable domain in full, with the rest retrieved from reference TRBV7-2 and TRBJ2-1, is GAGVSQSPSNKVTEKGKDVELRCDPISGHTALYWYRQSLGQGLEFLIYFQGNSAPDKSGLPSDRFSAERTGGSVSTLTIQRTQQEDSAVYLCASSLEERIGFFGPGTRLTVL.

The chain couples TRBV7-3 to TRBJ2-3; D gene unclear. Trimming took 5 bases from V and 6 from J, leaving 12 bases between them. Germline V gives CDR1 SGHTA, CDR2 FQGTGA. The CDR3 is made up of 13 amino acids. The CDR3 spells CASSRSPFDTQYF. The CDR3 nucleotides read TGTGCCAGCAGCCGCAGCCCATTCGATACGCAGTATTTT.

This clonotype has more than one count but fewer than ten. The chain has TRBV10-3 and TRBJ2-1; 14 nucleotides line up with TRBD2. J gave up 0 bases and V 0 bases, and 7 bases lay outside the gene matches. The CDR3 is 20 amino acids. The V gene's germline CDR1 is ENHRY and CDR2 SYGVKD. CDR3 sequence: CAISESRTSGRSRSYNEQFF. The CDR3 nucleotides read TGTGCCATCAGTGAGTCCCGGACTAGCGGGAGGTCCCGCTCCTACAATGAGCAGTTCTTC.

This clonotype has at least ten counts. The gene calls are TRBV7-2 and TRBJ1-2; a weak D match, TRBD1 (5 bases). CDR1 SGHTA and CDR2 FQGNSA come from the germline V gene. Between the trimmed V and J ends, which lost 4 bases and 6 bases, there was a span of 15 bases. The CDR3 spans 14 residues. As DNA, the CDR3 is TGTGCCAGCAGCTCGGGCAGGGTTCGGAATGGCTACACCTTC. Residues: CASSSGRVRNGYTF. The variable domain in full, with the rest retrieved from reference TRBV7-2 and TRBJ1-2, is GAGVSQSPSNKVTEKGKDVELRCDPISGHTALYWYRQSLGQGLEFLIYFQGNSAPDKSGLPSDRFSAERTGGSVSTLTIQRTQQEDSAVYLCASSSGRVRNGYTFGSGTRLTVV.

There are many counts of this clonotype. This chain joins TRBV7-8 and TRBJ1-5; tentatively, D is TRBD1 (6 bases). Trimming stripped 5 bases from V and 9 bases from J, with 14 bases between. From germline, CDR1 is SGHVS and CDR2 FQNEAQ. The CDR3 has 13 amino acids. The CDR3 DNA reads TGTGCCAGCAGCCCCGGACAGTTTGGGCCCCAGCATTTT. Protein product: CASSPGQFGPQHF.

The V call is TRBV30, the J call TRBJ2-5; no definite D call. Trimming left V 1 base short and J 5 bases short, with 8 bases between. CDR1 GTSNPN and CDR2 SVGIG come from the germline V gene (reference sequence). The CDR3 consists of 12 residues. CDR3 residues: CAWSAFGETQYF. The CDR3 DNA is TGTGCCTGGAGTGCTTTCGGGGAGACCCAGTACTTC.